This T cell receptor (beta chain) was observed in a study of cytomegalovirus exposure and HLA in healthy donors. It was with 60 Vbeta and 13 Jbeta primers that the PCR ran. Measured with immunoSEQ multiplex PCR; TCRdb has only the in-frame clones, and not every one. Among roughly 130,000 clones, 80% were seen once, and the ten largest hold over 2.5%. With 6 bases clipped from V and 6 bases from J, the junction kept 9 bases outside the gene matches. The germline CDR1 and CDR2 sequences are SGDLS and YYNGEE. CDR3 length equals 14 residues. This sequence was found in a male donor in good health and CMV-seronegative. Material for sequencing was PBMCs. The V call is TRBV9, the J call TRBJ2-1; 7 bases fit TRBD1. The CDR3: CASTLGDRPNEQFF. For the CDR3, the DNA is TGTGCCAGCACCCTGGGGGACAGACCCAATGAGCAGTTCTTC.